This T cell receptor (beta chain) is from a study of blood T cell repertoires in COVID-19. As processed by the authors: Quantification of nucleated cells was approximated via reference gene primer amplification. TCRdb keeps only in-frame clones here, not all; method: immunoSEQ multiplex PCR. The V and J calls and clone size come from that table; D and trimming were worked out from the DNA. The data hold approximately 62,000 clones, with 76% observed a single time. Germline V gene lookup returns CDR1 SGDLS and CDR2 YYNGEE. The V and J ends lost 3 bases and 4 bases respectively, with 22 bases between them. This CDR3 spans 17 amino acids. This clone has a count of ten or more.

Material: peripheral blood. This TCR was sampled from a woman between 50 and 59 years old with active or convalescent COVID-19. This chain links TRBV9 with TRBJ1-2; a weak D match, TRBD1 (5 bases). CDR3 in amino acids: CASSGLGRGASGYGYTF. DNA of the CDR3: TGTGCCAGCAGCGGGCTGGGGAGGGGCGCCTCCGGCTATGGCTACACCTTC.